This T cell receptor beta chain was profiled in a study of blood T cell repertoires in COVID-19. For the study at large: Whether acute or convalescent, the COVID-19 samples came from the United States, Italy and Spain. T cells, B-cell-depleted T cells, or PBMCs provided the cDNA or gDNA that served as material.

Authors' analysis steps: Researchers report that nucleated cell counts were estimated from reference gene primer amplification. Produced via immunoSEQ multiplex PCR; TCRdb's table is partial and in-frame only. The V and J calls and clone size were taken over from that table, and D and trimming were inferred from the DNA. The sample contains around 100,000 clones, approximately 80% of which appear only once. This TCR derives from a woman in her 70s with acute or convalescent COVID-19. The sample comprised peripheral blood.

The CDR3 region has the DNA TGTGCCAGCAGCGTTAGTTCCAATCAGCCCCAGCATTTT. Its protein product is CASSVSSNQPQHF. V gene TRBV7-9 combines with J gene TRBJ1-5, with D unresolved. Germline values: CDR1 SEHNR, CDR2 FQNEAQ (reference sequence). The CDR3 covers 13 residues. V lost 5 bases to trimming and J lost 3 bases, with 8 bases between them.